This T cell receptor beta chain was sequenced during a study of T-cell reconstitution after alpha-beta-depleted transplantation in children. Trimming shortened V by 3 bases and J by 0 bases, and 12 bases separated the two germline ends. CDR3 length: 15 residues. Germline values: CDR1 DFQATT, CDR2 SNEGSKA (reference sequence). In regard to this clonotype: Antigen unknown.

Study findings and constraints: A year post-transplant, T-cell counts and diversity derived mostly from newly produced T cells. TCRbeta diversity was high at day 60 in some patients (a result of surviving recipient T cells and thymic progenitors). Two months or so post-transplant, alpha-beta T cells reportedly derived from several hundred expanded graft clones.

For TCRbeta, the library was prepared with unique molecular identifiers. TCRdb re-derived calls from the PCR reads in MiXCR, one entry per CDR3 protein. The sample lists about 980,000 distinct CDR3 sequences, around 30% occurring once. J is TRBJ1-5 and V is TRBV20-1; D is uncertain. This material consisted of PBMCs, mostly from graft donor cells, taken 360 days after TCRalphabeta/CD19-depleted stem cell transplant. The TCR was taken from a boy under three years old who had a stem cell transplant for SCID, so the T cells may come from the graft donor. CDR3 nucleotides: TGCAGTGCTAGTTCCAGTGCCCATAGCAATCAGCCCCAGCATTTT. It codes for CSASSSAHSNQPQHF.